The clone carrying this T cell receptor beta chain was counted a few times. Its target is not known. Looked up from germline, CDR1 is SGHRS and CDR2 is YFSETQ. Unmatched junction bases numbered 7, after V lost 2 bases and J lost 4 bases. The CDR3 spans 15 residues. This specimen comes from a study of early T cells in non-severe SARS-CoV-2 infection. Study at large: Unsorted whole blood bulk RNA was sequenced, with unpaired chains. The study, taken as a whole, reports: The matching step, a VDJdb search, favored anti-spike CD8 responses and missed private and CD4 specificities.

In the library, individual cDNA molecules carried attached unique molecular identifiers. MiXCR, run by TCRdb on the 5' RACE reads, gives a single entry per CDR3 protein. The table includes about 94,000 distinct CDR3 sequences, about 13% detected once. The specimen sequenced was whole blood. This clonotype originated in an adult who was a healthcare worker with PCR-confirmed SARS-CoV-2 infection or an uninfected control (not recorded which). V gene TRBV5-1 combines with J gene TRBJ1-1; TRBD1 matches 8 bases. The CDR3 region has the DNA TGCGCCAGCAGCTTCGCCGGACAGGGTCGCACTGAAGCTTTCTTT. Its protein is CASSFAGQGRTEAFF.